This is a list of T cell receptor beta chains from one sample in a study of Ad26.COV2.S vaccination and SARS-CoV-2 variants. The table came from immunoSEQ multiplex PCR; TCRdb's copy has only in-frame clones and leaves some out. Here the sample spans roughly 510,000 clones, roughly 87% being singletons. Sample: peripheral blood, taken in a trial of Ad26.COV2.S vaccine versus placebo. The receptors were sampled from a person aged 18 to 59 who received the Ad26.COV2.S COVID-19 vaccine or a placebo. Each CDR3 is given with its conserved first and last residue. The order of the fields is J gene, D gene, CDR3 length, V gene, clone size, CDR3 protein, CDR3 DNA. A D gene is named only where the DNA matches it firmly. Expanded clones are given a class, and other clones once, few, many or no size at all.

>TRBJ2-2|TRBD1|16|TRBV4-2|once
CASRSGQGSNTGELFF
TGTGCCAGCAGAAGCGGACAGGGATCGAACACCGGGGAGCTGTTTTTT
>TRBJ2-7|.|15|TRBV5-8|.
CASSFRGRGSHEQYF
TGTGCCAGCAGCTTTCGTGGCCGGGGAAGTCACGAGCAGTACTTC
>TRBJ2-4|.|15|TRBV5-1|.
CASSLGLTGSNIQYF
TGCGCCAGCAGCTTGGGGTTGACGGGGAGTAACATTCAGTACTTC
>TRBJ1-1|.|13|TRBV9|.
CASGKGANTEAFF
TGTGCCAGCGGAAAAGGGGCGAACACTGAAGCTTTCTTT
>TRBJ1-1|.|12|TRBV19|.
CASILNQGGAFF
TGTGCCAGTATTCTCAACCAAGGGGGAGCTTTCTTT
>TRBJ1-5|TRBD1|16|TRBV19|.
CASRVRGQSSNQPQHF
TGTGCCAGTAGGGTCAGGGGACAGAGTAGCAATCAGCCCCAGCATTTT
>TRBJ2-5|TRBD1|16|TRBV28|once
CASSIVRTGKQETQYF
TGTGCCAGCAGTATAGTCCGGACAGGCAAACAAGAGACCCAGTACTTC
>TRBJ2-5|TRBD2|15|TRBV19|.
CASSVGTSGKETQYF
TGTGCCAGTAGCGTCGGGACTAGCGGTAAAGAGACCCAGTACTTC
>TRBJ2-7|.|14|TRBV14|.
CASSNLGGHYEQYF
TGTGCCAGCAGCAACTTGGGGGGCCACTACGAGCAGTACTTC
>TRBJ1-5|TRBD1|14|TRBV10-1|.
CASSRDRGDQPQHF
TGCGCCAGCAGTCGTGACAGGGGTGATCAGCCCCAGCATTTT
>TRBJ1-1|.|16|TRBV5-8|.
CASSYAGTGTNTEAFF
TGTGCCAGCAGTTACGCAGGGACGGGTACGAACACTGAAGCTTTCTTT
>TRBJ1-1|.|14|TRBV4-2|.
CASSQSDRNTEAFF
TGTGCCAGCAGCCAATCCGACAGAAACACTGAAGCTTTCTTT
>TRBJ2-7|.|14|TRBV6-5|few
CASRPGLNSYEQYF
TGTGCCAGCAGGCCGGGACTGAACTCCTACGAGCAGTACTTC
>TRBJ2-7|.|13|TRBV15|.
CATSRGTSYEQYF
TGTGCCACCAGCAGGGGGACTTCGTACGAGCAGTACTTC
>TRBJ2-7|TRBD2|17|TRBV2|.
CASVAGLAGPHTREQYF
TGTGCCAGCGTTGCGGGACTAGCGGGCCCGCATACCCGGGAGCAGTACTTC
>TRBJ2-7|.|14|TRBV27|.
CASRNRDPPYEQYF
TGTGCCAGCAGAAACAGGGATCCCCCTTACGAGCAGTACTTC
>TRBJ2-5|.|13|TRBV19|.
CASSSEVRETQYF
TGTGCCAGTAGCTCGGAAGTTCGGGAGACCCAGTACTTC
>TRBJ1-4|.|12|TRBV6-5|.
CASRPGGEKLFF
TGTGCCAGCAGGCCGGGGGGCGAAAAACTGTTTTTT
>TRBJ2-1|.|15|TRBV11-2|.
CASSLESLGGIMQFF
TGTGCCAGCAGCTTAGAGTCGTTGGGCGGCATAATGCAGTTCTTC
>TRBJ2-7|.|12|TRBV19|.
CASSIGLGEQYF
TGTGCCAGTAGTATCGGTCTGGGCGAGCAGTACTTC
>TRBJ2-2|.|14|TRBV7-3|.
CASSLNGNTGELFF
TGTGCCAGCAGCTTAAACGGGAACACCGGGGAGCTGTTTTTT
>TRBJ2-5|TRBD1|15|TRBV5-6|.
CASSLAGQGEETQYF
TGTGCCAGCAGCTTGGCGGGACAGGGAGAAGAGACCCAGTACTTC
>TRBJ1-3|.|13|TRBV5-5|.
CASTSLSGNTIYF
TGTGCCAGCACCTCTCTGTCAGGAAACACCATATATTTT
>TRBJ1-2|.|13|TRBV6-2/TRBV6-3|.
CASSQTGLGGNTF
TGTGCCAGCAGCCAAACTGGCCTCGGAGGGAACACCTTC
>TRBJ2-3|.|13|TRBV5-6|.
CASSFIGTDTQYF
TGTGCCAGCAGCTTCATCGGGACGGATACGCAGTATTTT
>TRBJ2-1|TRBD1|18|TRBV11-3|.
CASSLAGTGIPPANEQFF
TGTGCCAGCAGCTTGGCCGGGACAGGTATCCCCCCCGCCAATGAGCAGTTCTTC
>TRBJ2-1|.|13|TRBV7-2|few
CASSPAIAAEQFF
TGTGCCAGCTCCCCGGCCATCGCAGCTGAGCAGTTCTTC
>TRBJ2-2|TRBD1|15|TRBV27|.
CASSSGQGTTGELFF
TGTGCCAGCAGTTCGGGACAGGGGACCACCGGGGAGCTGTTTTTT
>TRBJ2-3|TRBD2|14|TRBV19|.
CASNPAGGTYTQYF
TGTGCCAGTAATCCAGCGGGAGGCACGTATACGCAGTATTTT